This TCR beta chain was captured by sequencing in a study of T cell responses to AZD1222 COVID-19 vaccine. Findings and limits, study-wide: Only after the peak T cell response were repertoires sampled. Donors were mostly white British, more females; clonal diversity possibly underestimated.

The junction had 8 bases not matched to a gene; V was cut back by 0 bases and J by 12 bases. This CDR3 spans 14 amino acids. Of note for this clone: The antigen remains undetermined.

The data were produced by immunoSEQ multiplex PCR, yet TCRdb's version contains in-frame clones alone and is incomplete. This table holds 140,000 or so clones, more than 75% found once. This chain links TRBV23-1 with TRBJ1-2; TRBD1 matches 9 bases. TRBV23-1 is an ORF, and what it does is uncertain. The material sequenced was peripheral blood, taken 28 days after the second AZD1222 dose. This clonotype was sampled from an adult who received the AZD1222 COVID-19 vaccine. The CDR3 DNA follows: TGCGCCAGCAGTCAATCGGACGGACAGGGGCGGAACACCTTC. Its translation: CASSQSDGQGRNTF.